The 12 T cell receptor beta chains below all came from one sample that was sequenced in a study of graft-versus-host responses after intestinal transplantation. TCRdb keeps only in-frame clones here, not all; method: immunoSEQ multiplex PCR. This sample has 13,000 or so clones, with over 30% found just once. This specimen consisted of alloreactive CD4+ T cells from a mixed lymphocyte reaction culture, obtained before intestinal transplant. The subset denotes: CFSE-low proliferating T cells sorted from approximately 6-day pre-transplant mixed lymphocyte reaction (GvH or HvG direction). These receptors were taken from a human patient who received an intestinal transplant.

In this sample, this clone turned up a few times. The rearrangement uses TRBV18 and TRBJ2-3; a possible D gene is TRBD1 (6 bases). In germline, CDR1 is KGHSH, CDR2 LQKENI. The CDR3 is 16 amino acids. V lost 6 bases and J 2 bases, leaving 18 bases between the germline ends. CDR3 protein: CASSPPLDSLTDTQYF. In DNA, the CDR3 is TGTGCCAGCTCCCCTCCTTTGGACAGTCTCACAGATACGCAGTATTTT. The full variable domain, rest sourced from reference TRBV18 and TRBJ2-3, is NAGVMQNPRHLVRRRGQEARLRCSPMKGHSHVYWYRQLPEEGLKFMVYLQKENIIDESGMPKERFSAEFPKEGPSILRIQQVVRGDSAAYFCASSPPLDSLTDTQYFGPGTRLTVL.

On this clone itself: The identical CDR3 is also encoded by other nucleotide sequences in the sample. V and J are TRBV10-3 and TRBJ1-4; 7 bases fit TRBD1. This CDR3 region has 15 residues. Per germline, CDR1 ENHRY and CDR2 SYGVKD. Trimming at V came to 2 bases and at J to 10 bases, leaving 10 bases not matched to a gene. For the CDR3, the DNA is TGTGCCATCAGTGAGGAGAGGCAGGGGGTCTCAAAACTGTTTTTT. This encodes CAISEERQGVSKLFF.

This clone has a handful of counts. The rearrangement links TRBV6-6 to TRBJ2-2; 7 nucleotides agree with TRBD2. V gave up 8 bases and J gave up 7 bases; unmatched junction bases: 1. The CDR3 extends over 11 amino acids. CDR1 is MNHNY, CDR2 SVGAGI, per germline (reference sequence). In DNA, the CDR3 is TGTGCCAGCGCGGGGGTCGGGGAGCTGTTTTTT. Its translation: CASAGVGELFF.

This sequence joins TRBV4-3 and TRBJ1-2; 7 bases match TRBD1. This CDR3 is 14 amino acids long. V shed 3 bases, J shed 7 bases, and the junction held 8 bases outside the gene matches. CDR1 and CDR2 (germline): LGHNA, YSLEER. The CDR3 protein is CASSHQTGVGGYTF. CDR3 DNA: TGCGCCAGCAGCCACCAAACAGGGGTCGGTGGCTACACCTTC.

This clone occurred a few times. The chain couples TRBV30 to TRBJ1-6; possibly TRBD1 for D (6 bases). This CDR3 contains 15 residues. Trimming took off 3 bases at V and 6 bases at J, with 15 bases between the two ends. The V gene's germline CDR1 is GTSNPN and CDR2 SVGIG (reference sequence). CDR3 DNA: TGTGCCTGGAGCTATAAAGGGACACCTAATTCACCCCTCCACTTT. Translation: CAWSYKGTPNSPLHF.

The CDR3 protein is CSGGGGEETQYF. DNA for the CDR3: TGCAGCGGCGGGGGGGGCGAAGAGACCCAGTACTTC. The gene calls are TRBV29-1 and TRBJ2-5; the match to TRBD2 covers 9 bases. The CDR3 consists of 12 residues. V lost 7 bases to trimming and J lost 3 bases; unmatched junction nucleotides: 3. Germline V lookup: CDR1 SQVTM, CDR2 ANQGSEA.

This clone is medium-sized (0.01 to 0.1%) by share. The V call is TRBV10-1, the J call TRBJ2-3, with 10 bases aligning to TRBD2. This CDR3 has 17 amino acids. The germline gives CDR1 WNHNN, CDR2 SYGVQD (reference sequence). The V and J ends lost 5 bases and 1 base, in that order; junction bases with no gene match: 9. The DNA of the CDR3 is TGCGCCAGCAGTCGTAGCGGGGGGCCCTGGGGCACAGATACGCAGTATTTT. Protein: CASSRSGGPWGTDTQYF.

This clone was recorded only once. The rearrangement uses TRBV5-1 and TRBJ1-2, with D perhaps matching TRBD1 (5 bases). The CDR3 loop spans 15 amino acids. Germline CDR1 reads SGHRS; CDR2 reads YFSETQ. Trimming removed 0 bases at V and 1 base at J, with 10 bases between. The CDR3 DNA reads TGCGCCAGCAGCTTGGAGACAGAAATTAACTATGGCTACACCTTC. The encoded protein is CASSLETEINYGYTF.

The rearrangement uses TRBV12-5 and TRBJ2-2; TRBD1 matches at 9 bases. Germline trimming cut 3 bases from V and 7 bases from J; bases unmatched to any gene: 9. From germline, CDR1 is LGHNT and CDR2 FRNRAP. This CDR3 has 16 residues. The CDR3 DNA is TGTGCTAGTGGTTTTTTCGAACAGGGGGCAATCGGGGAGCTGTTTTTT. Amino acids: CASGFFEQGAIGELFF.

This clone ranks as medium-sized (0.01 to 0.1%). The chain is built from TRBV7-8 and TRBJ2-7, with D perhaps TRBD1 (6 bases). CDR1 and CDR2 (germline): SGHVS, FQNEAQ. Trimming cost V 1 base and J 1 base, with 14 bases left between them. The CDR3 has 16 residues. CDR3 region: CASSLDQGLISYEQYF. CDR3 in DNA: TGTGCCAGCAGCTTAGATCAGGGGCTAATTTCCTACGAGCAGTACTTC.

By its share, this clone is medium-sized (0.01 to 0.1%). The gene calls are TRBV19 and TRBJ1-5; D possibly corresponds to TRBD1 (5 bases). The CDR3 has 12 amino acids. Trimming removed 6 bases from V and 3 bases from J, with 6 bases in between. Germline loops: CDR1 LNHDA, CDR2 SQIVND (reference sequence). Written as DNA, the CDR3 is TGTGCCAGTAGGGACAACAATCAGCCCCAGCATTTT. It codes for CASRDNNQPQHF.

This chain uses TRBV5-6 with TRBJ2-1, with 11 bases lining up with TRBD1. Per the germline V gene, CDR1 is SGHDT and CDR2 is YYEEEE. The CDR3 has 15 residues. J lost 4 bases, V lost 4 bases, and 4 bases had no gene match. As DNA, the CDR3 is TGTGCCAGCAGCCCCGGGACAGGGGGGTACAATGAGCAGTTCTTC. Residues: CASSPGTGGYNEQFF.